In its sample, the clone carrying this T cell receptor beta chain was seen many times. The antigen remains unidentified. Germline assignment: CDR1 SEHNR and CDR2 FQNEAQ (reference sequence). There are 16 residues in the CDR3. V lost 3 bases, J lost 4 bases, and 5 bases stayed unmatched. TCRdb fed the 5' RACE reads into MiXCR, producing one record per CDR3 protein. The sample contains about 570,000 distinct CDR3 sequences, approximately 10% of which appear only once. These data belong to a study of identical twins. Overall study findings and caveats: Sequences that were beta out-of-frame showed weaker excess twin sharing.

This sample also appeared in a second study, on yellow fever vaccine responses in identical twins.

J is TRBJ2-1 and V is TRBV7-9; 11 nucleotides align to TRBD2. This clonotype was sampled from a woman between 18 and 30 years old in good health. The sample was PBMCs. CDR3 sequence reads: CASSFPSGRSYNEQFF. The CDR3 coding sequence is TGTGCCAGCAGCTTCCCTAGCGGGAGGTCGTACAATGAGCAGTTCTTC. Using reference TRBV7-9 and TRBJ2-1 for the parts outside the CDR3, the full variable domain is DTGVSQNPRHKITKRGQNVTFRCDPISEHNRLYWYRQTLGQGPEFLTYFQNEAQLEKSRLLSDRFSAERPKGSFSTLEIQRTEQGDSAMYLCASSFPSGRSYNEQFFGPGTRLTVL.